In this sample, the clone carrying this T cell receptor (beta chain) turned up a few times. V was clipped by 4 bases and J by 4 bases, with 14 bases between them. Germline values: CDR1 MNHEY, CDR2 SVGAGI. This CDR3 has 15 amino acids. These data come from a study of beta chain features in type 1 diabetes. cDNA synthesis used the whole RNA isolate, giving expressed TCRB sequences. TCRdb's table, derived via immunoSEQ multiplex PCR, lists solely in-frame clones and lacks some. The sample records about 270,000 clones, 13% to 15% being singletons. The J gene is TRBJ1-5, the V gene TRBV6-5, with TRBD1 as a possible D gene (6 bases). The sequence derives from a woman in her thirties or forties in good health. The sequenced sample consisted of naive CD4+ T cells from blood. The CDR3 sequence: CASSSSGTPNQPQHF. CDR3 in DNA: TGTGCCAGCAGTTCCTCCGGGACACCAAATCAGCCCCAGCATTTT.